The 2 T cell receptor beta chains reported below all come from one sample, sequenced in a study of PD-L1 blockade in urothelial cancer. TCRdb keeps only in-frame clones here, not all; method: immunoSEQ multiplex PCR. The table lists about 51,000 clones, about 86% of them singletons. This specimen was PBMCs, taken around atezolizumab (anti-PD-L1) treatment. All receptors derive from a man in his 60s with urothelial cancer.

This chain links TRBV28 with TRBJ1-3; 10 nucleotides line up with TRBD1. Trimming at V came to 6 bases and at J to 5 bases, leaving 13 bases not matched to a gene. Germline lookup yields CDR1 MDHEN and CDR2 SYDVKM. CDR3 length: 17 residues. The CDR3 DNA reads TGTGCCAGCAGCTCCGGGACAGGGGTAGGCAAGAGAAACACCATATATTTT. Translation: CASSSGTGVGKRNTIYF.

The gene calls are TRBV7-6 and TRBJ1-1; 10 bases map to TRBD1. J was trimmed by 5 bases and V by 5 bases; bases with no gene match: 8. The CDR3 is 15 residues long. Germline CDR1 and CDR2: SGHVS and FNYEAQ. For the CDR3, the DNA is TGTGCCAGCAGCCCCCTCGACAGGGGGCTAACTGAAGCTTTCTTT. Translated, it gives CASSPLDRGLTEAFF.